These 18 T cell receptor beta chains were sequenced from one sample in a study of beta chain features in type 1 diabetes. Study observations and caveats: Patients with Type 1 diabetes showed moderately but significantly shorter TCRB CDR3s in all four CD4+ subsets.

Expressed TCRB transcripts got sequenced, as all isolated RNA was reverse transcribed. Clones were read by immunoSEQ multiplex PCR, and TCRdb kept only the in-frame ones, dropping some. The top ten clones hold approximately 0.015% of a sample with approximately 250,000 clones, about a tenth of them seen once. For these receptors, no antigen is known. The sample consisted of naive CD4+ T cells from blood. These receptors came from a young man with type 1 diabetes.

This clone was seen only a few times. The chain combines TRBV5-4 with TRBJ1-1; TRBD1 aligns across 7 bases. The CDR3 loop spans 12 amino acids. Unmatched junction bases numbered 2, after V lost 4 bases and J lost 5 bases. CDR1 and CDR2 (germline): SGHNT, YYREEE (reference sequence). The DNA of the CDR3 is TGTGCCAGCAGCCCGGACAGGACTGAAGCTTTCTTT. Protein: CASSPDRTEAFF.

There are a few counts of this clone. The gene calls are TRBV30 and TRBJ1-1, with a tentative D call TRBD1 (5 bases). The CDR3 sequence is 15 residues long. The germline gives CDR1 GTSNPN, CDR2 SVGIG (reference sequence). Trimming stripped 3 bases from V and 1 base from J, with 15 bases between. CDR3: CAWRGEGLTNTEAFF. The CDR3 DNA reads TGTGCCTGGAGGGGGGAGGGACTCACGAACACTGAAGCTTTCTTT.

The chain links TRBV29-1 to TRBJ2-1; 10 bases are shared with TRBD2. Germline CDR1 is SQVTM and CDR2 is ANQGSEA. The CDR3 runs 14 residues. V lost 5 bases and J lost 5; bases outside the gene matches: 6. This CDR3 is CSVTPLAGDNEQFF. The CDR3 DNA sequence: TGCAGCGTTACTCCCCTAGCGGGGGACAATGAGCAGTTCTTC.

This clone came up a few times. V is TRBV9 and J is TRBJ2-5; 13 bases are a match to TRBD2. The germline V gene encodes CDR1 SGDLS and CDR2 YYNGEE. This CDR3 spans 16 amino acids. V shed 4 bases, J shed 1 base, and the junction held 4 bases outside the gene matches. The CDR3 sequence is CASSLGLAGSQETQYF. CDR3 coding DNA: TGTGCCAGCAGCTTGGGACTAGCGGGGTCCCAAGAGACCCAGTACTTC. The full variable domain, its missing parts supplied by reference TRBV9 and TRBJ2-5, is DSGVTQTPKHLITATGQRVTLRCSPRSGDLSVYWYQQSLDQGLQFLIQYYNGEERAKGNILERFSAQQFPDLHSELNLSSLELGDSALYFCASSLGLAGSQETQYFGPGTRLLVL.

The J gene is TRBJ1-3, the V gene TRBV7-6; D ambiguous. CDR3 length: 14 residues. Germline CDR1 is SGHVS and CDR2 is FNYEAQ. Trimming took 4 bases from V and 0 from J, leaving 7 bases between them. The CDR3 DNA follows: TGTGCCAGCAGCTCCCGCGACTCTGGAAACACCATATATTTT. It encodes CASSSRDSGNTIYF.

V usage is TRBV4-1 and J usage is TRBJ2-6; D is ambiguous. Germline V lookup: CDR1 MGHRA, CDR2 YSYEKL. The length of the CDR3 is 15 residues. Trimming took off 4 bases at V and 2 bases at J, with 9 bases between the two ends. Here the CDR3 reads CASSPVPTGANVLTF. CDR3 sequence (DNA): TGCGCCAGCAGCCCGGTGCCCACTGGGGCCAACGTCCTGACTTTC.

This clone was picked up many times. The V and J genes are TRBV12-5 and TRBJ2-1, with TRBD1 matching 7 bases. The J segment lost 10 bases and the V segment lost 6 bases, leaving 6 bases of the junction unmatched. The CDR3 is 12 residues long. CDR1 and CDR2 from the germline V gene are LGHNT and FRNRAP. The CDR3 protein is CASGSDRREQFF. The CDR3 DNA reads TGTGCTAGTGGGTCGGACAGGAGAGAGCAGTTCTTC. Complete variable domain (other parts from reference TRBV12-5 and TRBJ2-1): DARVTQTPRHKVTEMGQEVTMRCQPILGHNTVFWYRQTMMQGLELLAYFRNRAPLDDSGMPKDRFSAEMPDATLATLKIQPSEPRDSAVYFCASGSDRREQFFGPGTRLTVL.

This clone was observed a handful of times. The chain is built from TRBV5-1 and TRBJ2-7, with D tentatively TRBD2 (5 bases). The CDR3 is made up of 13 amino acids. Germline CDR1 reads SGHRS; CDR2 reads YFSETQ. Trimming cost V 4 bases and J 3 bases, with 11 bases left between them. The CDR3 sequence is CASSVGLGYEQYF. Here the CDR3 DNA reads TGCGCCAGCAGCGTCGGACTCGGCTACGAGCAGTACTTC.

This clone was counted only a few times. The same CDR3 can be traced to other DNA sequences in this sample. This rearrangement joins TRBV5-1 to TRBJ2-7, with 8 bases identical to TRBD1. With 3 bases clipped from V and 2 bases from J, the junction kept 4 bases outside the gene matches. The CDR3 has 14 residues. Germline V gives CDR1 SGHRS, CDR2 YFSETQ. The CDR3 DNA follows: TGCGCCAGCAGCTCCGGGACAGGAGCCTACGAGCAGTACTTC. Amino acids: CASSSGTGAYEQYF.

The rearrangement links TRBV6-5 to TRBJ2-3; TRBD2 matches at 7 bases. Germline V gene data show CDR1 as MNHEY and CDR2 as SVGAGI. The CDR3 loop spans 14 amino acids. The CDR3 DNA reads as TGTGCGGTACAACGGGGGGTTGGAGCAGATACGCAGTATTTT. Translation gives CAVQRGVGADTQYF.

In this sample, this clone turned up many times. This chain uses TRBV15 with TRBJ2-1; TRBD2 matches 7 bases. V trimming: 4 bases; J trimming: 10 bases; junction bases outside the gene matches: 10. CDR1 and CDR2 from the germline V gene are LNHNV and YYDKDF (reference sequence). This CDR3 comprises 14 residues. The CDR3 reads CATSTSGTSGEQFF. The CDR3 DNA sequence: TGTGCCACCAGCACCAGCGGGACCTCCGGAGAGCAGTTCTTC. Combining the CDR3 with reference TRBV15 and TRBJ2-1 gives the whole variable domain DAMVIQNPRYQVTQFGKPVTLSCSQTLNHNVMYWYQQKSSQAPKLLFHYYDKDFNNEADTPDNFQSRRPNTSFCFLDIRSPGLGDTAMYLCATSTSGTSGEQFFGPGTRLTVL.

This clone showed up just a few times. The chain recombines TRBV5-1 with TRBJ2-3, with a possible D match to TRBD1 (6 bases). V lost 4 bases, J lost 3 bases, and 9 bases lay in between. This CDR3 region has 13 residues. Germline CDR1 and CDR2: SGHRS and YFSETQ. CDR3 loop: CASSRQVTDTQYF. The CDR3 bases are TGCGCCAGCAGCAGACAGGTAACAGATACGCAGTATTTT.

In this sample, this clone turned up a few times. The V call is TRBV4-1, the J call TRBJ1-1; D perhaps matches TRBD1 (6 bases). Looked up from germline, CDR1 is MGHRA and CDR2 is YSYEKL. There are 16 residues in the CDR3. Trimming removed 2 bases at V and 4 bases at J, with 17 bases between. The CDR3 region is CASSQRKGGTATEAFF. The CDR3 nucleotides are TGCGCCAGCAGCCAACGGAAGGGGGGGACTGCCACTGAAGCTTTCTTT.

This clone was counted only a few times. The V and J genes are TRBV4-3 and TRBJ2-1, with 8 bases aligning to TRBD1. V lost 2 bases and J lost 9; bases outside the gene matches: 9. The CDR3 sequence is 15 residues long. Per the germline V gene, CDR1 is LGHNA and CDR2 is YSLEER. The CDR3 DNA reads TGCGCCAGCAGCCAATCTACAGGGGGTAGGCGTGAGCAGTTCTTC. This encodes CASSQSTGGRREQFF.

This clone turned up a few times. The chain recombines TRBV2 with TRBJ1-1, with TRBD1 identical over 7 bases. The CDR3 is 11 amino acids. V lost 4 bases to trimming and J lost 11 bases; unmatched junction nucleotides: 4. CDR1 is SNHLY, CDR2 FYNNEI, per germline. The CDR3, as DNA: TGTGCCAGCAGTGCAGACAGGGAGGCTTTCTTT. Protein product: CASSADREAFF. Combining the CDR3 with reference TRBV2 and TRBJ1-1 gives the whole variable domain EPEVTQTPSHQVTQMGQEVILRCVPISNHLYFYWYRQILGQKVEFLVSFYNNEISEKSEIFDDQFSVERPDGSNFTLKIRSTKLEDSAMYFCASSADREAFFGQGTRLTVV.

A few counts support this clone. This rearrangement joins TRBV18 to TRBJ2-7, with a tentative D call TRBD1 (7 bases). V lost 6 bases and J 2 bases, leaving 14 bases between the germline ends. From germline, CDR1 is KGHSH and CDR2 LQKENI. This CDR3 has 14 amino acids. CDR3 bases: TGTGCCAGCTCTTCGGCGGGGACAGCCTACGAGCAGTACTTC. It codes for CASSSAGTAYEQYF.

The chain couples TRBV11-1 to TRBJ1-2, with 7 bases that match TRBD1. The CDR3 consists of 12 residues. V lost 5 bases, J lost 8 bases, and 5 bases stayed unmatched. Germline values: CDR1 SGHAT, CDR2 FQDESV (reference sequence). The CDR3 DNA sequence: TGTGCCAGCAGCCCACGGACAGGAGGCTACACCTTC. Its translation: CASSPRTGGYTF.

This clone was seen more than once but under ten times. The chain employs TRBV7-2 and TRBJ2-7, with 9 bases matching TRBD1. CDR3 length equals 13 residues. In germline, CDR1 is SGHTA, CDR2 FQGNSA. Unmatched junction bases numbered 6, after V lost 7 bases and J lost 5 bases. The CDR3 loop is CASMSRDRDEQYF. The CDR3 DNA reads as TGTGCCAGCATGTCCCGGGACAGGGACGAGCAGTACTTC.